The 3 T cell receptor beta chains listed next were all sequenced from one sample in a study of human T cells and chemical hapten exposure (dated by TCRdb to the early 2020s). The library was built by means of RACE. The sequencer listed for this sample is NextSeq 500. The public reads were reanalyzed by TCRdb: fastp trimming at Q25, MiXCR alignment, in-frame beta chains only. Entries are consolidated by CDR3 protein sequence, retaining the most common genes and DNA. Present in this sample are 65,000 to 95,000 distinct CDR3 sequences, 8.6% of which were seen just once. The ten largest clonotypes hold about 1.7% of the sample. What the time point label conveys for this sample: healthy volunteer bleed at 6 weeks. Unfractionated whole blood was collected in Tempus Blood RNA tubes, and total RNA was extracted from that blood. Sequenced sample: whole blood. All receptors derive from a female donor in good health. Some clones in this sample may be carry-over from other donors' samples.

In its sample, this clonotype was seen many times. The chain couples TRBV28 to TRBJ1-5; unclear D gene. The CDR3 has 15 amino acids. From germline, CDR1 is MDHEN and CDR2 SYDVKM. V was shortened by 1 base and J by 5 bases, with 12 bases between the two germline ends. CDR3 protein: CASSLSGPGDQPQHF. CDR3 DNA: TGTGCCAGCAGTTTATCGGGTCCCGGTGATCAGCCCCAGCATTTT.

This clonotype occurred many times. The chain combines TRBV19 with TRBJ1-1, with D hard to call. There are 13 residues in the CDR3. The ends were cut back, 2 bases at V and 1 base at J, with 5 bases in the middle. The V gene's germline CDR1 is LNHDA and CDR2 SQIVND (reference sequence). In DNA, the CDR3 is TGTGCCAGTAGTATATTGGCGAACACTGAAGCTTTCTTT. This sequence encodes CASSILANTEAFF.

This clonotype occurred many times. The chain combines TRBV5-5 with TRBJ2-7; D gene uncertain. Germline loops: CDR1 SGHKS, CDR2 YYEKEE (reference sequence). V was clipped by 4 bases and J by 6 bases, with 8 bases between them. CDR3 length equals 11 residues. In nucleotides, the CDR3 is TGTGCCAGCAGCCCTGGCCGCGAGCAGTACTTC. Its protein product is CASSPGREQYF.